These 25 T cell receptor beta chains were all obtained from the same sample, sequenced in a study of memory CD8 T cells in hepatitis C reinfection. Time point here: late/post reinfection, 12 to 24 weeks after detection. No in vitro expansion preceded TCR sequencing of the sorted cells. Measured with immunoSEQ multiplex PCR; TCRdb has only the in-frame clones, and not every one. The table records around 45,000 clones, roughly nine tenths of them present only once. Material: naive CD8+ T cells sorted from blood. All receptors derive from a man aged 18 to 35 with hepatitis C virus infection.

The CDR3 region is CASSANAGTSGRFGDTQYF. The CDR3 coding sequence is TGTGCCAGCAGCGCGAACGCCGGGACTAGCGGGAGATTTGGAGATACGCAGTATTTT. The rearrangement uses TRBV9 and TRBJ2-3; 14 bases fit TRBD2. The CDR3 length is 19 residues. V lost 3 bases to trimming and J lost 5 bases; unmatched junction nucleotides: 14. Germline V gene data show CDR1 as SGDLS and CDR2 as YYNGEE. The complete variable domain, with remaining parts taken from reference TRBV9 and TRBJ2-3, reads DSGVTQTPKHLITATGQRVTLRCSPRSGDLSVYWYQQSLDQGLQFLIQYYNGEERAKGNILERFSAQQFPDLHSELNLSSLELGDSALYFCASSANAGTSGRFGDTQYFGPGTRLTVL.

This clone was found once. The chain employs TRBV4-1 and TRBJ2-1, with 7 bases matching TRBD2. This CDR3 is built from 18 residues. The ends lost 0 bases at V and 3 bases at J; junction bases unmatched: 11. The germline V gene has CDR1 MGHRA and CDR2 YSYEKL. The CDR3 DNA follows: TGCGCCAGCAGCCAAGACGAGTGGGCAGCGGGAATCTACAATGAGCAGTTCTTC. It yields the protein CASSQDEWAAGIYNEQFF.

The sample holds one count of this clone. V and J are TRBV5-6 and TRBJ2-3, with 8 bases identical to TRBD2. V shed 1 base, J shed 2 bases, and the junction held 6 bases outside the gene matches. Germline lookup yields CDR1 SGHDT and CDR2 YYEEEE. The CDR3 extends over 16 amino acids. CDR3 sequence: CASSLLLAGHTDTQYF. The CDR3 nucleotides are TGTGCCAGCAGCTTGTTGTTAGCGGGACACACAGATACGCAGTATTTT.

The chain recombines TRBV6-6 with TRBJ1-1; 9 bases are shared with TRBD1. The CDR3 loop spans 15 amino acids. J gave up 4 bases and V 2 bases, and 5 bases lay outside the gene matches. Germline V CDR1 and CDR2: MNHNY, SVGAGI (reference sequence). The CDR3: CASSYGDRASTEAFF. The CDR3 DNA is TGTGCCAGCAGTTACGGGGACAGGGCGAGCACTGAAGCTTTCTTT.

The chain links TRBV4-1 to TRBJ2-3, with 7 bases aligning to TRBD2. This CDR3 region has 16 residues. The J segment lost 4 bases and the V segment lost 0 bases, leaving 7 bases of the junction unmatched. From germline, CDR1 is MGHRA and CDR2 YSYEKL. CDR3 region: CASSQDRSGAPDTQYF. The DNA of the CDR3 is TGCGCCAGCAGCCAAGATAGGAGCGGGGCCCCAGATACGCAGTATTTT.

The rearrangement joins TRBV7-9 to TRBJ2-7, with a possible D match to TRBD1 (6 bases). The CDR3 consists of 15 residues. The ends were cut back, 3 bases at V and 0 bases at J, with 12 bases in the middle. Per germline, CDR1 SEHNR and CDR2 FQNEAQ (reference sequence). The CDR3 DNA sequence: TGTGCCAGCAGCTTGTGGGACACCAGCTCCTACGAGCAGTACGTC. Amino acid sequence: CASSLWDTSSYEQYV.

The chain carries TRBV27 and TRBJ2-3, with TRBD2 identical over 8 bases. The CDR3 runs 17 residues. With 5 bases clipped from V and 2 bases from J, the junction kept 12 bases outside the gene matches. CDR1 is MNHEY and CDR2 is SMNVEV in the germline V gene (reference sequence). The CDR3 spells CASSLTGGGDPTDTQYF. Here the CDR3 DNA reads TGTGCCAGCAGTCTTACGGGGGGGGGCGATCCCACAGATACGCAGTATTTT.

This chain uses TRBV7-8 with TRBJ2-5; perhaps TRBD2 as D (5 bases). Judging by the DNA end, TRBJ2-7 fits better; the J call may be wrong. Germline V gene sequence: CDR1 SGHVS, CDR2 FQNEAQ. This CDR3 spans 14 amino acids. The CDR3 DNA follows: TGTGCCAGCAGCCGCTCACTAGAGATGGGCGAGCAGTACTTC. This gives the protein CASSRSLEMGEQYF.

J is TRBJ2-1 and V is TRBV7-9; 9 nucleotides match TRBD2. This CDR3 is built from 16 residues. The V gene's germline CDR1 is SEHNR and CDR2 FQNEAQ (reference sequence). The V gene end was trimmed by 1 base and the J gene end by 2 bases; junction bases not matched to a gene: 3. The CDR3 region is CASSLVVAGAYNEQFF. The DNA of the CDR3 is TGTGCCAGCAGCTTAGTTGTAGCGGGGGCCTACAATGAGCAGTTCTTC.

J is TRBJ1-2 and V is TRBV30, with TRBD1 matching 7 bases. V shed 1 base, J shed 3 bases, and the junction held 8 bases outside the gene matches. The germline gives CDR1 GTSNPN, CDR2 SVGIG (reference sequence). The CDR3 loop spans 15 amino acids. The CDR3 here is CAWSAGTVIDYGYTF. The CDR3, as DNA: TGTGCCTGGAGTGCTGGGACAGTCATCGACTATGGCTACACCTTC.

The J gene is TRBJ2-1, the V gene TRBV7-9; weak D call: TRBD2 (5 bases). Trimming took 1 base from V and 6 from J, leaving 13 bases between them. Germline CDR1 SEHNR, CDR2 FQNEAQ (reference sequence). The CDR3 has 15 amino acids. CDR3 sequence reads: CASSLVAGGGNEQFF. The CDR3 nucleotides are TGTGCCAGCAGCTTAGTGGCGGGTGGAGGCAATGAGCAGTTCTTC.

V gene TRBV7-3 combines with J gene TRBJ2-7; 11 positions agree with TRBD2. CDR1 and CDR2 (germline): SGHTA, FQGTGA. V lost 5 bases to trimming and J lost 5 bases; unmatched junction nucleotides: 8. The CDR3 runs to 15 residues. The CDR3 nucleotides are TGTGCCAGCAGCATGTTAGCGGGAGGGCCCCACGAGCAGTACTTC. Translating it yields CASSMLAGGPHEQYF. The entire variable domain, with the rest obtained from reference TRBV7-3 and TRBJ2-7, is as follows: GAGVSQTPSNKVTEKGKYVELRCDPISGHTALYWYRQSLGQGPEFLIYFQGTGAADDSGLPNDRFFAVRPEGSVSTLKIQRTERGDSAVYLCASSMLAGGPHEQYFGPGTRLTVT.

CDR3 sequence (DNA): TGTGCCAGCAGCGACTCGCAGGGCGTCTTTCAGTATTTT. Protein sequence: CASSDSQGVFQYF. The V and J genes are TRBV9 and TRBJ2-3; perhaps TRBD1 as D (5 bases). The germline CDR1 and CDR2 sequences are SGDLS and YYNGEE. V gave up 3 bases and J gave up 12 bases, with 17 bases separating them. The length of the CDR3 is 13 residues.

This clone was detected a few times. The V call is TRBV6-6, the J call TRBJ2-1; a weak D match, TRBD2 (6 bases). Trimming removed 10 bases at V and 8 bases at J, with 12 bases between. CDR3 length: 11 amino acids. The V gene's germline CDR1 is MNHNY and CDR2 SVGAGI (reference sequence). DNA for the CDR3: TGTGCCACCCTAGGAGGGTATGAGCAGTTCTTC. It translates to CATLGGYEQFF.

The chain is built from TRBV27 and TRBJ2-2, with 9 bases fitting TRBD1. V dropped 2 bases and J dropped 3; count of bases not matched to a gene: 7. Per the germline V gene, CDR1 is MNHEY and CDR2 is SMNVEV (reference sequence). The CDR3 has 17 residues. The CDR3 reads CASSLAQGAWDTGELFF. The CDR3 bases are TGTGCCAGCAGTTTAGCACAGGGGGCTTGGGACACCGGGGAGCTGTTTTTT.

The V and J genes are TRBV6-5 and TRBJ1-1; 10 nucleotides agree with TRBD1. Germline CDR1 reads MNHEY; CDR2 reads SVGAGI. The CDR3 extends over 13 amino acids. V shed 10 bases and J 3 bases; nucleotides not matched to a gene: 5. The CDR3 is CATDRGLYTEAFF. The CDR3, as DNA: TGTGCCACAGACAGGGGGCTGTACACTGAAGCTTTCTTT.

The rearrangement joins TRBV11-3 to TRBJ2-1, with 9 bases fitting TRBD1. The V gene's germline CDR1 is SGHNT and CDR2 YENEEA. There are 18 residues in the CDR3. Germline trimming cut 5 bases from V and 5 bases from J; bases unmatched to any gene: 16. DNA for the CDR3: TGTGCCAGCAGCCCCCGACCGGGACAGGGATCGGGGGACAATGAGCAGTTCTTC. Amino acid sequence: CASSPRPGQGSGDNEQFF.

The sample holds one count of this clone. The chain joins TRBV11-3 to TRBJ2-1; TRBD1 aligns across 9 bases. From germline, CDR1 is SGHNT and CDR2 YENEEA. The CDR3 has 14 residues. The V gene end was trimmed by 5 bases and the J gene end by 8 bases; junction bases not matched to a gene: 7. DNA for the CDR3: TGTGCCAGCAGCCTAGGGGACAGGGTGCATGAGCAGTTCTTC. Translated: CASSLGDRVHEQFF.

This clone appeared once. The chain joins TRBV7-6 to TRBJ2-1; D may be TRBD1 (5 bases). Germline values: CDR1 SGHVS, CDR2 FNYEAQ. The CDR3 runs to 18 residues. V was trimmed by 5 bases and J by 5 bases, leaving 25 bases between them. CDR3 sequence reads: CASSQSHPGAIHNNEQFF. The CDR3 DNA follows: TGTGCCAGCAGCCAAAGCCATCCTGGGGCAATTCATAACAATGAGCAGTTCTTC.

The chain employs TRBV5-4 and TRBJ2-3; a possible D gene is TRBD2 (6 bases). The germline V gene has CDR1 SGHNT and CDR2 YYREEE (reference sequence). The V and J ends lost 3 bases and 5 bases respectively, with 13 bases between them. CDR3 length equals 14 residues. The CDR3 DNA reads TGTGCCAGCAGCTCGGGGACGGGGGTAGATACGCAGTATTTT. Encoded protein: CASSSGTGVDTQYF.

The rearrangement uses TRBV5-4 and TRBJ2-1, with TRBD2 matching over 11 bases. V lost 1 base and J lost 5; bases outside the gene matches: 2. The CDR3 covers 15 residues. Germline CDR1 reads SGHNT; CDR2 reads YYREEE (reference sequence). DNA of the CDR3: TGTGCCAGCAGCTTGTCTAGCGGGAGGAACAATGAGCAGTTCTTC. This sequence encodes CASSLSSGRNNEQFF.

This chain links TRBV13 with TRBJ1-2, with TRBD1 matching over 7 bases. Losses at the gene ends were 4 bases for V and 5 bases for J; bases not matched to a gene: 13. The CDR3 has 16 residues. CDR1 and CDR2 (germline): PRHDT, FYEKMQ (reference sequence). The CDR3 bases are TGTGCCAGCAGCTCCGAAAACAGGGGTGATGGGTATGGCTACACCTTC. It encodes CASSSENRGDGYGYTF. Full variable domain (remainder filled in from reference TRBV13 and TRBJ1-2): AAGVIQSPRHLIKEKRETATLKCYPIPRHDTVYWYQQGPGQDPQFLISFYEKMQSDKGSIPDRFSAQQFSDYHSELNMSSLELGDSALYFCASSSENRGDGYGYTFGSGTRLTVV.

V is TRBV5-1 and J is TRBJ2-5, with 10 bases that match TRBD1. Germline CDR1 is SGHRS and CDR2 is YFSETQ. V dropped 3 bases and J dropped 5; count of bases not matched to a gene: 7. This CDR3 has 15 residues. For the CDR3, the DNA is TGCGCCAGCAGCTGGGGGGACAGGGGAAGGGAGACCCAGTACTTC. This translates into CASSWGDRGRETQYF.

The CDR3 loop is CASSDPGQSTDTQYF. The CDR3 DNA follows: TGTGCCAGCAGTGATCCGGGACAGAGCACAGATACGCAGTATTTT. The chain recombines TRBV2 with TRBJ2-3; 7 bases align to TRBD1. CDR1 and CDR2 (germline): SNHLY, FYNNEI. The CDR3 has 15 residues. V lost 3 bases, J lost 0 bases, and 3 bases stayed unmatched.

In DNA, the CDR3 is TGTGCCAGCAGTTCTTCAACAGGGGTCGAGCAGTACTTC. Protein product: CASSSSTGVEQYF. The chain couples TRBV28 to TRBJ2-7, with TRBD1 matching over 7 bases. The CDR3 sequence is 13 residues long. V lost 4 bases, J lost 6 bases, and 6 bases stayed unmatched. Per germline, CDR1 MDHEN and CDR2 SYDVKM. Looking up the rest from reference TRBV28 and TRBJ2-7 gives the full variable domain: DVKVTQSSRYLVKRTGEKVFLECVQDMDHENMFWYRQDPGLGLRLIYFSYDVKMKEKGDIPEGYSVSREKKERFSLILESASTNQTSMYLCASSSSTGVEQYFGPGTRLTVT.